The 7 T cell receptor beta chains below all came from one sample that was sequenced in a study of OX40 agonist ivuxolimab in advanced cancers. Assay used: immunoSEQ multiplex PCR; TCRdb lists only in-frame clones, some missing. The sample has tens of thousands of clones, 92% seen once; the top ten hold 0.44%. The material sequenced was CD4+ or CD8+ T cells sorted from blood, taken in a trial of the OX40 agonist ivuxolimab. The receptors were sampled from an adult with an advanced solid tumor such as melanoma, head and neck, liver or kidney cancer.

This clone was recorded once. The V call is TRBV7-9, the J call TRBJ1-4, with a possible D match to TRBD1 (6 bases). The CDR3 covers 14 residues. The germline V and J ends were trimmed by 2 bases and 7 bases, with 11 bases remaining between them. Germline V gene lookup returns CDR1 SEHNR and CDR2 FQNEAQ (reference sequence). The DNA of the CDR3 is TGTGCCAGCAGCTTATCTCAGGGGAGTGAAAAACTGTTTTTT. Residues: CASSLSQGSEKLFF.

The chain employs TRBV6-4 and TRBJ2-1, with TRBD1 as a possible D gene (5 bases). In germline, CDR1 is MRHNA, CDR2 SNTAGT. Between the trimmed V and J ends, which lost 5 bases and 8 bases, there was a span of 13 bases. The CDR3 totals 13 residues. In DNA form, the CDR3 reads TGTGCCAGCAGTCCACGGACAACTCATGAGCAGTTCTTC. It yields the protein CASSPRTTHEQFF.

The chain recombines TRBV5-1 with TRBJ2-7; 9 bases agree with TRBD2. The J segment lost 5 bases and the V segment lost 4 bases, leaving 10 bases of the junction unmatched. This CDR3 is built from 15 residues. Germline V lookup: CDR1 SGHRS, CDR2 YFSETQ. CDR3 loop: CASSRPAGGPDEQYF. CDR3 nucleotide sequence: TGCGCCAGCAGCCGGCCAGCGGGAGGACCAGACGAGCAGTACTTC.

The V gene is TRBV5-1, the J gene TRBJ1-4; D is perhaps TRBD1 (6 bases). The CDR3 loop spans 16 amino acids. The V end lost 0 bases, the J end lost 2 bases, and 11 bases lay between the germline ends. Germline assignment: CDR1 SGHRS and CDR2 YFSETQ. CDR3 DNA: TGCGCCAGCAGCTTGGGATACAGGGCCACTAATGAAAAACTGTTTTTT. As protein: CASSLGYRATNEKLFF. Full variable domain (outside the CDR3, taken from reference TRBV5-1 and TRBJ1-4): KAGVTQTPRYLIKTRGQQVTLSCSPISGHRSVSWYQQTPGQGLQFLFEYFSETQRNKGNFPGRFSGRQFSNSRSEMNVSTLELGDSALYLCASSLGYRATNEKLFFGSGTQLSVL.

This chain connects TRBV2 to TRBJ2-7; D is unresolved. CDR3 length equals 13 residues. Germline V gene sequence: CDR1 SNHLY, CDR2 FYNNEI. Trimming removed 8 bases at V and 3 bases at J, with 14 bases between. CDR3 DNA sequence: TGTGCCAGCGCGCAGTTGCAACTCTACGAGCAGTACTTC. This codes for CASAQLQLYEQYF.

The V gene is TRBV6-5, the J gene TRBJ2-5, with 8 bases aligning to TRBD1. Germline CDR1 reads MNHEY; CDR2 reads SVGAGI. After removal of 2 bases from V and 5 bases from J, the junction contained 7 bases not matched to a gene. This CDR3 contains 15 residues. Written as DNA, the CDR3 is TGTGCCAGCAGTTACCTAGGACAGGGTGGGGAGACCCAGTACTTC. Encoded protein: CASSYLGQGGETQYF.

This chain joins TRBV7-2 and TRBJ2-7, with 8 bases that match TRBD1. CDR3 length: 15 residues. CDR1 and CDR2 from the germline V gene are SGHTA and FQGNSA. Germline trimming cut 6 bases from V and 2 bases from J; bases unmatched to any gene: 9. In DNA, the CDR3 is TGTGCCAGCAGAAATAGACAGGGGCTCGCCTACGAGCAGTACTTC. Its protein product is CASRNRQGLAYEQYF.